These 29 T cell receptor beta chains share one sample of origin, sequenced in a study of T-cell memory formation after mild COVID-19. TCRdb called the 5' RACE reads again in MiXCR, with one record for every CDR3 protein. In the table there are around 200,000 distinct CDR3 sequences, under 12% of which are singletons. Material: PBMCs or a T cell subset sorted from them (not recorded which). The receptor source for this set is a man aged 18 to 30 who had mild COVID-19 (a few samples of this study predate the infection). Cell type and time point are not known.

This clonotype was observed a few times. The rearrangement joins TRBV20-1 to TRBJ1-5, with 7 bases identical to TRBD1. V shed 3 bases, J shed 7 bases, and the junction held 9 bases outside the gene matches. The CDR3 runs 14 residues. Germline values: CDR1 DFQATT, CDR2 SNEGSKA (reference sequence). CDR3 sequence reads: CSASEGALVQPQHF. CDR3 bases: TGCAGTGCTAGCGAGGGGGCCCTGGTCCAGCCCCAGCATTTT.

The chain is built from TRBV28 and TRBJ2-2, with D tentatively TRBD2 (6 bases). The CDR3 is made up of 16 amino acids. CDR1 and CDR2 from the germline V gene are MDHEN and SYDVKM. V lost 4 bases, J lost 6 bases, and 18 bases lay in between. The CDR3 DNA follows: TGTGCCAGCAGTTCCCCTCCGGGGGAAGCCGCCGGGGAGCTGTTTTTT. This translates into CASSSPPGEAAGELFF.

This clonotype appeared a few times. The chain carries TRBV28 and TRBJ2-5; TRBD2 aligns across 13 bases. The CDR3 spans 20 residues. Germline values: CDR1 MDHEN, CDR2 SYDVKM. With V trimmed by 1 base and J by 5 bases, 16 bases remained unmatched. CDR3 DNA: TGTGCCAGCAGTTTATACCCTCCGACTAGCGGGGGGCCACACCGGGAGACCCAGTACTTC. Translation: CASSLYPPTSGGPHRETQYF.

This clonotype was seen more than once but under ten times. The chain uses TRBV19 and TRBJ2-7; 7 nucleotides align to TRBD2. CDR1 and CDR2 from the germline V gene are LNHDA and SQIVND (reference sequence). V dropped 8 bases and J dropped 3; count of bases not matched to a gene: 7. This CDR3 comprises 13 residues. The CDR3 sequence: CASRHRGGYEQYF. CDR3 DNA sequence: TGTGCCAGTCGCCACCGCGGGGGCTACGAGCAGTACTTC.

Only a few counts were recorded for this clonotype. The rearrangement links TRBV7-9 to TRBJ2-3, with 9 bases aligning to TRBD1. The V gene end was trimmed by 5 bases and the J gene end by 3 bases; junction bases not matched to a gene: 12. This CDR3 comprises 17 residues. Germline CDR1 is SEHNR and CDR2 is FQNEAQ (reference sequence). The DNA for the CDR3 is TGTGCCAGCAGCCCACTGGGACAGGGAGCGAGGACAGATACGCAGTATTTT. As protein: CASSPLGQGARTDTQYF.

This clonotype was seen only a few times. The rearrangement joins TRBV7-8 to TRBJ1-4; D ambiguous. The germline V gene encodes CDR1 SGHVS and CDR2 FQNEAQ. CDR3 size: 15 residues. The ends were cut back, 5 bases at V and 0 bases at J, with 10 bases in the middle. The CDR3, as DNA: TGTGCCAGCAGCGTTGGAATTTCAACTAATGAAAAACTGTTTTTT. It specifies CASSVGISTNEKLFF.

J is TRBJ1-1 and V is TRBV20-1, with D perhaps TRBD1 (6 bases). The germline V gene encodes CDR1 DFQATT and CDR2 SNEGSKA (reference sequence). This CDR3 is built from 14 residues. Trimming shortened V by 4 bases and J by 4 bases, and 16 bases separated the two germline ends. CDR3 sequence (DNA): TGCAGTGCTAACAACAGGGTAGGAGGCACTGAAGCTTTCTTT. It codes for CSANNRVGGTEAFF.

This chain's CDR3 is CSAPLGQGYEQYF. The CDR3, as DNA: TGCAGTGCTCCCTTGGGGCAGGGCTACGAGCAGTACTTC. The chain links TRBV20-1 to TRBJ2-7; weak D call: TRBD1 (5 bases). This CDR3 spans 13 amino acids. V shed 5 bases and J shed 3 bases, with 14 bases lying between them. The V gene's germline CDR1 is DFQATT and CDR2 SNEGSKA (reference sequence).

The V gene is TRBV4-2, the J gene TRBJ2-3; maybe TRBD2 (6 bases). Trimming removed 7 bases at V and 4 bases at J, with 18 bases between. The germline gives CDR1 LGHNA, CDR2 YNFKEQ. The CDR3 runs 15 residues. The CDR3 protein is CASTQQPSAADTQYF. DNA of the CDR3: TGTGCCAGCACCCAGCAACCTAGCGCGGCAGATACGCAGTATTTT.

The chain carries TRBV24-1 and TRBJ2-2, with D uncertain. Looked up from germline, CDR1 is KGHDR and CDR2 is SFDVKD. Deletions cut 3 bases from V and 6 bases from J, with 13 bases between. This CDR3 region has 15 residues. The CDR3 sequence is CATSDSGVGAGELFF. Here the CDR3 DNA reads TGTGCCACCAGTGATAGTGGGGTTGGAGCCGGGGAGCTGTTTTTT.

This clonotype has just a few counts. The gene calls are TRBV7-9 and TRBJ1-1; D perhaps matches TRBD1 (6 bases). CDR3 length equals 15 residues. V lost 1 base and J 7 bases, leaving 16 bases between the germline ends. Germline V gene data show CDR1 as SEHNR and CDR2 as FQNEAQ (reference sequence). CDR3: CASSLGGARAFEAFF. CDR3 sequence (DNA): TGTGCCAGCAGCTTAGGGGGGGCTAGGGCTTTTGAAGCTTTCTTT.

This clonotype was recorded at least ten times. The chain recombines TRBV5-8 with TRBJ1-1, with 8 bases fitting TRBD1. The CDR3 has 16 residues. The V gene's germline CDR1 is SGHTS and CDR2 YDEGEE. V lost 0 bases and J lost 3; bases outside the gene matches: 7. The CDR3 DNA reads TGTGCCAGCAGCTTGGGCTACAGGGGGAGGTACACTGAAGCTTTCTTT. Translating gives CASSLGYRGRYTEAFF.

This clonotype was seen a few times. The chain combines TRBV6-5 with TRBJ1-4; tentative D call: TRBD1 (5 bases). Germline lookup yields CDR1 MNHEY and CDR2 SVGAGI. The CDR3 loop spans 13 amino acids. Trimming removed 8 bases at V and 8 bases at J, with 15 bases between. The CDR3 is CASRGRIREKLFF. CDR3 DNA sequence: TGTGCCAGCCGGGGGAGGATTCGGGAAAAACTGTTTTTT.

This clonotype was picked up a small number of times. This chain joins TRBV7-9 and TRBJ2-3; a possible D gene is TRBD1 (6 bases). This CDR3 is 14 amino acids long. V was shortened by 5 bases and J by 3 bases, with 12 bases between the two germline ends. Germline-derived CDR1 and CDR2 are SEHNR and FQNEAQ (reference sequence). CDR3 sequence reads: CASSPGVRTDTQYF. The DNA of the CDR3 is TGTGCCAGCAGCCCAGGGGTTCGGACAGATACGCAGTATTTT.

A few counts support this clonotype. The chain employs TRBV5-6 and TRBJ2-5; TRBD1 matches 11 bases. The CDR3 loop spans 15 amino acids. With 6 bases clipped from V and 5 bases from J, the junction kept 9 bases outside the gene matches. Germline loops: CDR1 SGHDT, CDR2 YYEEEE. The chain's CDR3 is CASNLGQGAVETQYF. Here the CDR3 DNA reads TGTGCCAGCAACCTCGGACAGGGGGCGGTGGAGACCCAGTACTTC. Using reference TRBV5-6 and TRBJ2-5 for the parts outside the CDR3, the full variable domain is DAGVTQSPTHLIKTRGQQVTLRCSPKSGHDTVSWYQQALGQGPQFIFQYYEEEERQRGNFPDRFSGHQFPNYSSELNVNALLLGDSALYLCASNLGQGAVETQYFGPGTRLLVL.

The rearrangement uses TRBV28 and TRBJ1-2; 9 bases match TRBD1. Germline V gene lookup returns CDR1 MDHEN and CDR2 SYDVKM. This CDR3 is built from 17 residues. After removal of 7 bases from V and 2 bases from J, the junction contained 14 bases not matched to a gene. The CDR3 loop is CASKIGGQGKINYGYTF. The DNA for the CDR3 is TGTGCCAGCAAGATCGGGGGACAGGGAAAAATCAACTATGGCTACACCTTC.

J is TRBJ1-3 and V is TRBV5-4; no clear D. Trimming took off 2 bases at V and 0 bases at J, with 12 bases between the two ends. This CDR3 contains 16 residues. Germline-derived CDR1 and CDR2 are SGHNT and YYREEE (reference sequence). The CDR3 DNA follows: TGTGCCAGCAGCTTTGACAACAACTACTCTGGAAACACCATATATTTT. Translated, it gives CASSFDNNYSGNTIYF.

The chain uses TRBV7-2 and TRBJ2-1; D remains unclear. Between the trimmed V and J ends, which lost 1 base and 2 bases, there was a span of 18 bases. This CDR3 is built from 18 residues. The germline V gene encodes CDR1 SGHTA and CDR2 FQGNSA. This CDR3 reads CASSLEATRVLTYNEQFF. The DNA of the CDR3 is TGTGCCAGCAGCTTAGAAGCTACCCGAGTCCTCACCTACAATGAGCAGTTCTTC.

V is TRBV24-1 and J is TRBJ2-7, with TRBD1 matching over 7 bases. J lost 4 bases, V lost 5 bases, and 7 bases had no gene match. Germline V gene sequence: CDR1 KGHDR, CDR2 SFDVKD. This CDR3 region has 14 residues. This CDR3 is CATSGPTGIYEQYV. The CDR3 bases are TGTGCCACCAGTGGTCCGACAGGGATTTACGAGCAGTACGTC.

This clonotype was recorded a few times. The V and J genes are TRBV2 and TRBJ2-3; 7 bases map to TRBD1. Trimming removed 6 bases from V and 0 bases from J; junction bases left unmatched: 9. Germline CDR1 reads SNHLY; CDR2 reads FYNNEI. The CDR3 has 16 residues. The CDR3 coding sequence is TGTGCCAGCAGGGGGGACAGAATAAGGAGCACAGATACGCAGTATTTT. This codes for CASRGDRIRSTDTQYF.

This clonotype showed up many times. The chain carries TRBV10-3 and TRBJ2-5; no clear D gene. CDR1 and CDR2 from the germline V gene are ENHRY and SYGVKD. The CDR3 spans 12 residues. The V gene lost 2 bases and the J gene lost 2 bases, with 3 bases spanning the gap. The CDR3 protein is CAISEQQETQYF. In DNA form, the CDR3 reads TGTGCCATCAGTGAGCAACAAGAGACCCAGTACTTC.

This rearrangement joins TRBV5-1 to TRBJ2-1; weak D call: TRBD2 (6 bases). Looked up from germline, CDR1 is SGHRS and CDR2 is YFSETQ. The CDR3 sequence is 14 residues long. The ends were cut back, 2 bases at V and 7 bases at J, with 13 bases in the middle. This chain's CDR3 is CASSFGGWGNEQFF. In DNA, the CDR3 is TGCGCCAGCAGCTTCGGAGGGTGGGGTAATGAGCAGTTCTTC.

This clonotype was counted a few times. V and J are TRBV19 and TRBJ1-1; 7 bases are shared with TRBD1. V lost 7 bases and J lost 8; bases outside the gene matches: 13. The CDR3 length is 14 residues. Germline CDR1 and CDR2: LNHDA and SQIVND (reference sequence). For the CDR3, the DNA is TGTGCCAGTACTCCCCCGGGACAGACGTCCGAAGCTTTCTTT. This codes for CASTPPGQTSEAFF.

The rearrangement uses TRBV6-2 or TRBV6-3 and TRBJ2-3, with 8 bases lining up with TRBD2. The CDR3 extends over 15 amino acids. In germline, CDR1 is MNHEY, CDR2 SVGEGT. Losses at the gene ends were 2 bases for V and 8 bases for J; bases not matched to a gene: 9. CDR3 DNA: TGTGCCAGCAGTTACGATAGCGGGGAATTAGGTACGCAGTATTTT. It yields the protein CASSYDSGELGTQYF.

This clonotype came up a few times. The rearrangement uses TRBV11-2 and TRBJ1-6; TRBD1 aligns across 9 bases. The CDR3 extends over 15 amino acids. After removal of 4 bases from V and 9 bases from J, the junction contained 7 bases not matched to a gene. Germline loops: CDR1 SGHAT, CDR2 FQNNGV. The chain's CDR3 is CASSSAGTGTSPLHF. DNA for the CDR3: TGTGCCAGCAGCTCAGCCGGGACAGGGACTTCACCCCTCCACTTT. The full variable domain, in which reference TRBV11-2 and TRBJ1-6 provide the parts outside the CDR3, is EAGVAQSPRYKIIEKRQSVAFWCNPISGHATLYWYQQILGQGPKLLIQFQNNGVVDDSQLPKDRFSAERLKGVDSTLKIQPAKLEDSAVYLCASSSAGTGTSPLHFGNGTRLTVT.

This clonotype has only a few counts. The V call is TRBV30, the J call TRBJ1-6, with D maybe TRBD1 (6 bases). V was clipped by 2 bases and J by 10 bases, with 12 bases between them. CDR1 GTSNPN and CDR2 SVGIG come from the germline V gene (reference sequence). The CDR3 has 13 residues. The CDR3, as DNA: TGTGCCTGGAGTTCACAGGGAAACTCACCCCTCCACTTT. Encoded protein: CAWSSQGNSPLHF.

This clonotype has ten or more counts. The rearrangement joins TRBV6-2 or TRBV6-3 to TRBJ1-1; D gene unclear. CDR1 and CDR2 from the germline V gene are MNHEY and SVGEGT. V lost 1 base, J lost 4 bases, and 7 bases lay in between. This CDR3 region has 13 residues. CDR3 nucleotides: TGTGCCAGCAGTTACTGGGATTTCACTGAAGCTTTCTTT. Amino acids: CASSYWDFTEAFF.

This chain links TRBV4-1 with TRBJ1-1; 9 bases are a match to TRBD1. V was clipped by 4 bases and J by 5 bases; unmatched bases: 8. The CDR3 is made up of 15 amino acids. CDR1 and CDR2 from the germline V gene are MGHRA and YSYEKL. CDR3 protein: CASSRDGQGWTEAFF. The CDR3 DNA is TGCGCCAGCAGCCGCGACGGACAGGGGTGGACTGAAGCTTTCTTT.

The table lists this clonotype with a few counts. The chain has TRBV6-1 and TRBJ2-3; D gene unclear. The V end lost 4 bases, the J end lost 6 bases, and 11 bases lay between the germline ends. CDR3 length equals 13 residues. CDR1 and CDR2 (germline): MNHNS, SASEGT. This chain's CDR3 is CASSAVPRDTQYF. The CDR3 region has the DNA TGTGCCAGCAGTGCCGTACCCCGGGATACGCAGTATTTT.